The rows below give T cell receptor beta chains drawn from one sample of a study of neoadjuvant nivolumab and ipilimumab in lung cancer. Some clones are missing from TCRdb's copy, which holds only in-frame ones; the method was immunoSEQ multiplex PCR. The sample carries roughly 18,000 clones, 85% to 90% recorded once. The sample was peripheral blood, taken before neoadjuvant nivolumab, alone or with ipilimumab. The receptor source for this set is an adult with non-small cell lung cancer. Each CDR3 is given with its conserved first and last residue. The D gene is left open where the match is weak. Not all rows give a size; the values are once, few, many and, for expanded clones, a class.

D: -
J: TRBJ2-7
V: TRBV7-9
size: -
CDR3: CASSSGHDYEQYF
DNA: TGTGCCAGCAGCTCGGGACATGACTACGAGCAGTACTTC

D: TRBD2
J: TRBJ2-1
V: TRBV7-2
size: -
CDR3: CASSTSGSQYNEQFF
DNA: TGTGCCAGCAGCACTAGCGGGAGTCAATACAATGAGCAGTTCTTC

D: TRBD1
J: TRBJ2-5
V: TRBV6-5
size: -
CDR3: CASSLRQGETQYF
DNA: TGTGCCAGCAGCCTTAGACAGGGGGAGACCCAGTACTTC

D: -
J: TRBJ2-7
V: TRBV9
size: -
CDR3: CASSVALGTLYEQYF
DNA: TGTGCCAGCAGCGTAGCTTTGGGGACCTTATACGAGCAGTACTTC

D: -
J: TRBJ2-5
V: TRBV25-1
size: -
CDR3: CASSEVSVGETQYF
DNA: TGTGCCAGCAGTGAGGTTTCAGTAGGGGAGACCCAGTACTTC

D: -
J: TRBJ1-2
V: TRBV28
size: -
CDR3: CASSLQERGYTF
DNA: TGTGCCAGCAGTCTTCAGGAGAGGGGCTACACCTTC

D: -
J: TRBJ2-1
V: TRBV6-6
size: -
CDR3: CASLWRVGEQFF
DNA: TGTGCCAGCTTGTGGAGGGTGGGTGAGCAGTTCTTC

D: TRBD1
J: TRBJ1-5
V: TRBV10-3
size: few
CDR3: CAIRGQGDQPQHF
DNA: TGTGCCATCAGGGGACAGGGGGATCAGCCCCAGCATTTT

D: -
J: TRBJ1-1
V: TRBV5-6
size: -
CDR3: CASSLGDLNTEAFF
DNA: TGTGCCAGCAGCTTGGGGGATTTGAACACTGAAGCTTTCTTT

D: -
J: TRBJ2-1
V: TRBV11-3
size: -
CDR3: CASSFLASIDNEQFF
DNA: TGTGCCAGCAGCTTCCTGGCTAGCATCGACAATGAGCAGTTCTTC

D: TRBD2
J: TRBJ2-3
V: TRBV30
size: -
CDR3: CAWSPGGLRTQYF
DNA: TGTGCCTGGAGCCCCGGGGGACTAAGGACGCAGTATTTT

D: TRBD2
J: TRBJ2-7
V: TRBV11-2
size: -
CDR3: CASSSGLGWEYEQYF
DNA: TGTGCCAGCAGCTCCGGACTAGGATGGGAATACGAGCAGTACTTC

D: -
J: TRBJ2-7
V: TRBV5-6
size: -
CDR3: CASSLQASYEQYF
DNA: TGTGCCAGCAGCTTACAGGCTTCCTACGAGCAGTACTTC

D: -
J: TRBJ1-1
V: TRBV2
size: few
CDR3: CASSWTENTEAFF
DNA: TGTGCCAGCAGTTGGACAGAGAACACTGAAGCTTTCTTT

D: -
J: TRBJ2-4
V: TRBV29-1
size: -
CDR3: CSVEDPNVQWVQYF
DNA: TGCAGCGTTGAAGATCCGAACGTCCAGTGGGTTCAGTACTTC

D: -
J: TRBJ2-5
V: TRBV7-7
size: -
CDR3: CASSLTGKTQETQYF
DNA: TGTGCTAGCAGCCTTACAGGGAAAACCCAAGAGACCCAGTACTTC

D: TRBD2
J: TRBJ2-7
V: TRBV7-9
size: -
CDR3: CASSLALAGGHEQYF
DNA: TGTGCCAGCAGCTTAGCGCTAGCGGGAGGACACGAGCAGTACTTC

D: TRBD2
J: TRBJ2-1
V: TRBV13
size: -
CDR3: CASSLGRLAGNEQFF
DNA: TGTGCCAGCAGCTTAGGCCGTCTAGCGGGGAATGAGCAGTTCTTC

D: -
J: TRBJ1-3
V: TRBV5-1
size: -
CDR3: CASSLTGLPNTIYF
DNA: TGCGCCAGCAGCTTGACAGGGTTGCCAAACACCATATATTTT

D: -
J: TRBJ1-1
V: TRBV14
size: -
CDR3: CASSQAVEAFF
DNA: TGTGCCAGCAGCCAAGCCGTTGAAGCTTTCTTT

D: -
J: TRBJ1-5
V: TRBV7-8
size: -
CDR3: CASSLVGSNQPQHF
DNA: TGTGCCAGCAGCTTAGTGGGGAGCAATCAGCCCCAGCATTTT

D: TRBD1
J: TRBJ1-1
V: TRBV11-3
size: -
CDR3: CASSTGGTEAFF
DNA: TGTGCCAGCAGCACAGGGGGGACTGAAGCTTTCTTT

D: TRBD1
J: TRBJ2-1
V: TRBV5-1
size: -
CDR3: CASSSTGGSSGTHNEQFF
DNA: TGCGCCAGCAGCTCGACAGGGGGGTCCAGCGGAACGCACAATGAGCAGTTCTTC

D: TRBD1
J: TRBJ2-7
V: TRBV14
size: -
CDR3: CASSQDGTVYEQYF
DNA: TGTGCCAGCAGCCAAGACGGGACAGTCTACGAGCAGTACTTC

D: -
J: TRBJ2-5
V: TRBV4-2
size: -
CDR3: CASSQDLEETQYF
DNA: TGTGCCAGCAGCCAAGATTTAGAAGAGACCCAGTACTTC

D: TRBD2
J: TRBJ2-1
V: TRBV18
size: -
CDR3: CASSPPGLAGPLSSYNEQFF
DNA: TGTGCCAGCTCACCACCGGGACTAGCGGGTCCACTGAGCTCCTACAATGAGCAGTTCTTC

D: TRBD1
J: TRBJ1-2
V: TRBV6-1
size: -
CDR3: CASSETTGSYGYTF
DNA: TGTGCCAGCAGTGAAACGACAGGGTCCTATGGCTACACCTTC

D: -
J: TRBJ2-5
V: TRBV7-9
size: -
CDR3: CASSHDTQETQYF
DNA: TGTGCCAGCAGCCATGACACCCAAGAGACCCAGTACTTC

D: TRBD1
J: TRBJ2-7
V: TRBV5-4
size: -
CDR3: CASSPEGQEGGEQYF
DNA: TGTGCCAGCTCCCCGGAGGGACAGGAGGGGGGCGAGCAGTACTTC

D: TRBD2
J: TRBJ2-7
V: TRBV7-9
size: -
CDR3: CASSFYPGGYEQYF
DNA: TGTGCCAGCAGCTTTTACCCGGGGGGCTACGAGCAGTACTTC

D: -
J: TRBJ2-6
V: TRBV30
size: few
CDR3: CAWSVGVSGANVLTF
DNA: TGTGCCTGGAGTGTAGGGGTCTCTGGGGCCAACGTCCTGACTTTC

D: -
J: TRBJ2-6
V: TRBV7-8
size: -
CDR3: CASSFSSGANVLTF
DNA: TGTGCCAGCAGCTTTTCCTCTGGGGCCAACGTCCTGACTTTC

D: TRBD1
J: TRBJ2-1
V: TRBV18
size: -
CDR3: CASSIGQGNYNEQFF
DNA: TGTGCCAGCTCAATCGGACAGGGGAACTACAATGAGCAGTTCTTC

D: TRBD1
J: TRBJ1-1
V: TRBV6-5
size: -
CDR3: CASSYSSVGQGAFF
DNA: TGTGCCAGCAGTTACTCCAGTGTGGGACAGGGGGCTTTCTTT

D: -
J: TRBJ1-2
V: TRBV11-2
size: -
CDR3: CASSLHGTYGYTF
DNA: TGTGCCAGCAGCTTACACGGGACCTATGGCTACACCTTC

D: -
J: TRBJ2-5
V: TRBV18
size: -
CDR3: CVSSLRGDETQYF
DNA: TGTGTCAGCTCACTCCGGGGTGATGAGACCCAGTACTTC

D: -
J: TRBJ2-7
V: TRBV11-2
size: -
CDR3: CASSFLRGQSSYEQYF
DNA: TGTGCCAGCAGCTTTTTGCGGGGACAAAGCTCCTACGAGCAGTACTTC

D: -
J: TRBJ2-5
V: TRBV7-2
size: -
CDR3: CASNFLEETQYF
DNA: TGTGCCAGCAACTTCCTCGAAGAGACCCAGTACTTC

D: -
J: TRBJ2-3
V: TRBV5-1
size: -
CDR3: CASSFGTDTQYF
DNA: TGCGCCAGCAGCTTTGGGACAGATACGCAGTATTTT

D: TRBD1
J: TRBJ2-1
V: TRBV28
size: -
CDR3: CASSGQGVRSYNEQFF
DNA: TGTGCCAGCAGTGGACAGGGAGTACGCTCCTACAATGAGCAGTTCTTC

D: -
J: TRBJ2-7
V: TRBV4-2
size: -
CDR3: CASSQALGFHEQYF
DNA: TGTGCCAGCAGCCAAGCATTGGGGTTCCACGAGCAGTACTTC

D: -
J: TRBJ1-5
V: TRBV5-6
size: -
CDR3: CASSLNRAYNQPQHF
DNA: TGTGCCAGCAGCTTGAACCGGGCCTACAATCAGCCCCAGCATTTT